These 28 T cell receptor beta chains share one sample of origin, sequenced in a study of T cell responses to AZD1222 COVID-19 vaccine. Measured with immunoSEQ multiplex PCR; TCRdb has only the in-frame clones, and not every one. The data contain 150,000 to 200,000 clones, 90% to 95% of them seen just once; the ten biggest clones take up about 2.5%. The source was peripheral blood, collected on day 0 of AZD1222 vaccination. The origin of the receptors is an adult in good health.

The V call is TRBV7-2, the J call TRBJ2-2, with a possible D match to TRBD1 (5 bases). The germline V and J ends were trimmed by 1 base and 2 bases, with 11 bases remaining between them. Germline CDR1 reads SGHTA; CDR2 reads FQGNSA. The CDR3 extends over 16 amino acids. CDR3 in amino acids: CASSLEVGVNTGELFF. The CDR3 DNA is TGTGCCAGCAGCTTAGAGGTAGGGGTAAACACCGGGGAGCTGTTTTTT.

J is TRBJ2-7 and V is TRBV9, with a weak D call TRBD1 (6 bases). V was trimmed by 3 bases and J by 2 bases, leaving 15 bases between them. CDR1 and CDR2 (germline): SGDLS, YYNGEE. CDR3 length equals 15 residues. The CDR3 loop is CASSEGHGSPYEQYF. The CDR3 DNA reads as TGTGCCAGCAGCGAGGGACACGGCAGCCCCTACGAGCAGTACTTC.

This clone appeared once. This sequence joins TRBV7-2 and TRBJ2-7; D gene unclear. CDR1 and CDR2 (germline): SGHTA, FQGNSA. The CDR3 runs to 14 residues. V lost 1 base and J 4 bases, leaving 11 bases between the germline ends. The CDR3: CASSLVRVSYEQYF. In DNA, the CDR3 is TGTGCCAGCAGCTTAGTCCGGGTCTCTTACGAGCAGTACTTC.

The chain employs TRBV7-9 and TRBJ2-1; 11 nucleotides align to TRBD2. CDR3 length equals 16 residues. Germline CDR1 reads SEHNR; CDR2 reads FQNEAQ (reference sequence). V lost 6 bases to trimming and J lost 8 bases; unmatched junction nucleotides: 12. The CDR3 nucleotides are TGTGCCAGCAGTCCCCGGACTAGCGGGCCTTGGGATGAGCAGTTCTTC. Protein product: CASSPRTSGPWDEQFF.

This rearrangement joins TRBV19 to TRBJ2-6, with 8 bases aligning to TRBD2. V shed 0 bases and J 2 bases; nucleotides not matched to a gene: 6. This CDR3 has 18 amino acids. The germline V gene encodes CDR1 LNHDA and CDR2 SQIVND (reference sequence). The CDR3 DNA reads TGTGCCAGTAGTATAGACAGCGGTAGCGGGGCTGGGGCCAACGTCCTGACTTTC. This sequence encodes CASSIDSGSGAGANVLTF. The variable domain in full, completed from reference TRBV19 and TRBJ2-6, reads DGGITQSPKYLFRKEGQNVTLSCEQNLNHDAMYWYRQDPGQGLRLIYYSQIVNDFQKGDIAEGYSVSREKKESFPLTVTSAQKNPTAFYLCASSIDSGSGAGANVLTFGAGSRLTVL.

The chain carries TRBV6-2 or TRBV6-3 and TRBJ2-5; no clear D. V was clipped by 6 bases and J by 0 bases, with 11 bases between them. CDR1 and CDR2 (germline): MNHEY, SVGEGT. The CDR3 spans 14 residues. CDR3 DNA sequence: TGTGCCAGCAGCTCCTCGCTGTACCAAGAGACCCAGTACTTC. This translates into CASSSSLYQETQYF.

The chain links TRBV24-1 to TRBJ2-1; D is perhaps TRBD1 (6 bases). Deletions cut 0 bases from V and 2 bases from J, with 10 bases between. This CDR3 is built from 16 residues. Germline CDR1 reads KGHDR; CDR2 reads SFDVKD. CDR3 DNA: TGTGCCACCAGTGATTTGCCCCAGGGGACCTACAATGAGCAGTTCTTC. It specifies CATSDLPQGTYNEQFF.

This chain uses TRBV6-5 with TRBJ1-1; D remains ambiguous. The length of the CDR3 is 14 residues. Germline lookup yields CDR1 MNHEY and CDR2 SVGAGI. Trimming left V 6 bases short and J 0 bases short, with 11 bases between. The CDR3 sequence is CASSYDRLNTEAFF. For the CDR3, the DNA is TGTGCCAGCAGCTACGATCGTTTGAACACTGAAGCTTTCTTT.

V gene TRBV7-2 combines with J gene TRBJ2-7; TRBD1 matches at 7 bases. The length of the CDR3 is 14 residues. The V and J ends lost 3 bases and 4 bases, in that order; junction bases with no gene match: 6. CDR1 is SGHTA, CDR2 FQGNSA, per germline. The DNA for the CDR3 is TGTGCCAGCAGCTTCGGGACAGCATCTTACGAGCAGTACTTC. Residues: CASSFGTASYEQYF.

The chain is built from TRBV27 and TRBJ2-7, with 11 bases fitting TRBD2. V lost 1 base, J lost 3 bases, and 11 bases stayed unmatched. Germline CDR1 is MNHEY and CDR2 is SMNVEV (reference sequence). CDR3 length equals 18 residues. CDR3 in DNA: TGTGCCAGCAGTTTATGGGGATCTAGCGGGGGGCTCGGCTACGAGCAGTACTTC. Its protein product is CASSLWGSSGGLGYEQYF.

The rearrangement links TRBV7-9 to TRBJ2-2; 7 nucleotides line up with TRBD1. CDR1 and CDR2 (germline): SEHNR, FQNEAQ (reference sequence). Trimming removed 5 bases from V and 0 bases from J; junction bases left unmatched: 6. The CDR3 runs 16 residues. CDR3 nucleotide sequence: TGTGCCAGCAGCCCTGGGACAGCCCCGAACACCGGGGAGCTGTTTTTT. Its protein product is CASSPGTAPNTGELFF. Using reference TRBV7-9 and TRBJ2-2 for the parts outside the CDR3, the full variable domain is DTGVSQNPRHKITKRGQNVTFRCDPISEHNRLYWYRQTLGQGPEFLTYFQNEAQLEKSRLLSDRFSAERPKGSFSTLEIQRTEQGDSAMYLCASSPGTAPNTGELFFGEGSRLTVL.

V usage is TRBV20-1 and J usage is TRBJ1-5; tentatively, D is TRBD1 (5 bases). V was shortened by 3 bases and J by 5 bases, with 14 bases between the two germline ends. Germline V CDR1 and CDR2: DFQATT, SNEGSKA (reference sequence). The CDR3 spans 14 residues. CDR3 in amino acids: CSASPRVGHQPQHF. CDR3 in DNA: TGCAGTGCTAGTCCCAGGGTTGGGCATCAGCCCCAGCATTTT.

This rearrangement joins TRBV27 to TRBJ2-3; 7 bases match TRBD1. Per the germline V gene, CDR1 is MNHEY and CDR2 is SMNVEV (reference sequence). The CDR3 runs 16 residues. The junction had 16 bases not matched to a gene; V was cut back by 5 bases and J by 8 bases. The CDR3 sequence is CASSDREGAFRGTQYF. The DNA of the CDR3 is TGTGCCAGCAGTGACAGGGAAGGAGCGTTCAGGGGTACGCAGTATTTT.

This chain connects TRBV27 to TRBJ2-1, with 7 bases fitting TRBD2. The CDR3 consists of 15 residues. Germline CDR1 reads MNHEY; CDR2 reads SMNVEV (reference sequence). The V and J ends lost 7 bases and 4 bases, in that order; junction bases with no gene match: 10. This CDR3 reads CASTPPSGGYNEQFF. The DNA for the CDR3 is TGTGCCAGCACCCCCCCTAGCGGTGGGTACAATGAGCAGTTCTTC.

This clone has just one count. This chain uses TRBV6-2 or TRBV6-3 with TRBJ2-6, with D possibly being TRBD1 or TRBD2 (6 bases each). The length of the CDR3 is 18 residues. Germline CDR1 reads MNHEY; CDR2 reads SVGEGT. V was shortened by 3 bases and J by 2 bases, with 17 bases between the two germline ends. CDR3 residues: CASSYGTGAPTGANVLTF. The CDR3, as DNA: TGTGCCAGCAGTTATGGTACGGGGGCTCCCACTGGGGCCAACGTCCTGACTTTC.

This clone was recorded only once. The chain links TRBV28 to TRBJ2-5; TRBD2 matches 7 bases. J lost 5 bases, V lost 4 bases, and 7 bases had no gene match. This CDR3 is built from 14 residues. In germline, CDR1 is MDHEN, CDR2 SYDVKM. In DNA form, the CDR3 reads TGTGCCAGCAGTTCTGCGGGAGTGGGGGAGACCCAGTACTTC. Its translation: CASSSAGVGETQYF.

The V and J genes are TRBV18 and TRBJ2-2, with unresolved D. Germline values: CDR1 KGHSH, CDR2 LQKENI. This CDR3 comprises 14 residues. Trimming removed 6 bases at V and 4 bases at J, with 12 bases between. The DNA of the CDR3 is TGTGCCAGCTCCCTCGGGCCGCTCACCGGGGAGCTGTTTTTT. Translating it yields CASSLGPLTGELFF.

The rearrangement links TRBV10-3 to TRBJ1-2; 9 bases line up with TRBD1. CDR1 is ENHRY and CDR2 is SYGVKD in the germline V gene. The ends lost 6 bases at V and 1 base at J; junction bases unmatched: 3. The CDR3 extends over 14 amino acids. The chain's CDR3 is CAISETGGNYGYTF. CDR3 bases: TGTGCCATCAGCGAGACAGGGGGTAACTATGGCTACACCTTC.

This clone was seen once. The chain is built from TRBV5-1 and TRBJ2-7, with a tentative D call TRBD1 (5 bases). V lost 6 bases, J lost 3 bases, and 19 bases lay in between. The germline CDR1 and CDR2 sequences are SGHRS and YFSETQ. This CDR3 contains 15 residues. In DNA form, the CDR3 reads TGCGCCAGCAAATTCCTGACCGACAGCTACTACGAGCAGTACTTC. Its protein product is CASKFLTDSYYEQYF.

The V gene is TRBV28, the J gene TRBJ1-1; D may be TRBD1 (6 bases). Germline assignment: CDR1 MDHEN and CDR2 SYDVKM. With 8 bases removed from V and 4 bases from J, the gap between germline ends came to 14 bases. This CDR3 has 13 amino acids. The CDR3 DNA reads as TGTGCCAGCCGAGGGGGGGCGGGCACTGAAGCTTTCTTT. It is translated as CASRGGAGTEAFF.

V and J are TRBV14 and TRBJ2-1; unclear D gene. V was trimmed by 6 bases and J by 7 bases, leaving 19 bases between them. Germline V gene data show CDR1 as SGHDN and CDR2 as FVKESK. This CDR3 region has 15 residues. CDR3 in DNA: TGTGCCAGCAGTCAAAATTCACTCACAGAGAATGAGCAGTTCTTC. Translating gives CASSQNSLTENEQFF.

CDR3 DNA sequence: TGCGCCAGCAGCCCTGGGACCTCTAATGAGCAGTTCTTC. Encoded protein: CASSPGTSNEQFF. The chain employs TRBV5-1 and TRBJ2-1; D possibly matches TRBD1 or TRBD2 (5 bases each). Trimming removed 4 bases at V and 7 bases at J, with 12 bases between. The CDR3 covers 13 residues. Germline CDR1 and CDR2: SGHRS and YFSETQ.

The chain is built from TRBV14 and TRBJ1-2; D not certain. V lost 5 bases to trimming and J lost 0 bases, with 25 bases between them. The V gene's germline CDR1 is SGHDN and CDR2 FVKESK. CDR3 length: 19 amino acids. The CDR3 reads CASSNSLLITDIANYGYTF. The CDR3, as DNA: TGTGCCAGCAGCAACTCGTTACTTATTACAGATATTGCTAACTATGGCTACACCTTC.

This chain joins TRBV3-1 (or the pseudogene TRBV3-2) and TRBJ1-6; TRBD1 agrees at 9 bases. The germline gives CDR1 LGHDT, CDR2 YNNKEL (reference sequence). This CDR3 comprises 15 residues. The V segment lost 3 bases and the J segment 7 bases; nucleotides outside the gene matches: 4. DNA of the CDR3: TGTGCCAGCAGCCAGAGACAGGGGGGAAATTCACCCCTCCACTTT. This codes for CASSQRQGGNSPLHF.

This chain joins TRBV5-4 and TRBJ1-6; 9 bases fit TRBD1. CDR3 size: 16 residues. CDR1 and CDR2 (germline): SGHNT, YYREEE (reference sequence). Trimming cost V 10 bases and J 6 bases; bases outside gene matches: 14. The CDR3 reads CACLERKGQGNSPLHF. CDR3 bases: TGTGCCTGCCTCGAACGGAAGGGACAGGGTAATTCACCCCTCCACTTT. Drawing the rest from reference TRBV5-4 and TRBJ1-6, the complete variable domain is ETGVTQSPTHLIKTRGQQVTLRCSSQSGHNTVSWYQQALGQGPQFIFQYYREEENGRGNFPPRFSGLQFPNYSSELNVNALELDDSALYLCACLERKGQGNSPLHFGNGTRLTVT.

The chain has TRBV5-6 and TRBJ1-4; D is undetermined. Deletions cut 7 bases from V and 0 bases from J, with 4 bases between. Germline-derived CDR1 and CDR2 are SGHDT and YYEEEE. There are 12 residues in the CDR3. For the CDR3, the DNA is TGTGCCAGCGGCGCAACTAATGAAAAACTGTTTTTT. Its protein product is CASGATNEKLFF.

The chain combines TRBV5-6 with TRBJ1-6, with 7 bases identical to TRBD1. This CDR3 is built from 17 residues. Germline V gene sequence: CDR1 SGHDT, CDR2 YYEEEE. V lost 4 bases and J lost 6; bases outside the gene matches: 13. The CDR3 DNA reads as TGTGCCAGCAGCCGGATCATGACAGGGCCGGGTAATTCACCCCTCCACTTT. Translating it yields CASSRIMTGPGNSPLHF.

This clone appeared a single time. This sequence joins TRBV30 and TRBJ1-6; 7 positions match TRBD1. From germline, CDR1 is GTSNPN and CDR2 SVGIG (reference sequence). J gave up 0 bases and V 3 bases, and 14 bases lay outside the gene matches. This CDR3 region has 19 residues. CDR3 in DNA: TGTGCCTGGAGCAAATCTAGGGGACAGTCGAGCTCCTATAATTCACCCCTCCACTTT. Translated: CAWSKSRGQSSSYNSPLHF. Combining the CDR3 with reference TRBV30 and TRBJ1-6 gives the whole variable domain SQTIHQWPATLVQPVGSPLSLECTVEGTSNPNLYWYRQAAGRGLQLLFYSVGIGQISSEVPQNLSASRPQDRQFILSSKKLLLSDSGFYLCAWSKSRGQSSSYNSPLHFGNGTRLTVT.